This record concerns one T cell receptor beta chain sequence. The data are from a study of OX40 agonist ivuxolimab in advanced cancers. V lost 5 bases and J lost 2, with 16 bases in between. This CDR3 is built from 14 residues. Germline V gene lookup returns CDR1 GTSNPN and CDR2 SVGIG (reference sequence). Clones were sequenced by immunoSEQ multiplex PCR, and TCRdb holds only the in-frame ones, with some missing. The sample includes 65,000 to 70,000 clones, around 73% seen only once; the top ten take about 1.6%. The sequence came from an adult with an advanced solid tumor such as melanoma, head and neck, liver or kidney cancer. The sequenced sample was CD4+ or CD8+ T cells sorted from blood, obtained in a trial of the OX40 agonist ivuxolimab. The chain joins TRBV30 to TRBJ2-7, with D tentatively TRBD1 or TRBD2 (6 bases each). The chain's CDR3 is CAWASGARTYEQYF. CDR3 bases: TGTGCCTGGGCCTCGGGGGCCAGGACCTACGAGCAGTACTTC. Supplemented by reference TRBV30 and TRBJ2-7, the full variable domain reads SQTIHQWPATLVQPVGSPLSLECTVEGTSNPNLYWYRQAAGRGLQLLFYSVGIGQISSEVPQNLSASRPQDRQFILSSKKLLLSDSGFYLCAWASGARTYEQYFGPGTRLTVT.